The clone carrying this TCR beta chain has a count of ten or more. The germline CDR1 and CDR2 sequences are SGHTA and FQGTGA. The V end was cut by 5 bases, the J end by 7 bases, with 15 bases between. The CDR3 consists of 14 residues. This entry belongs to a study of T cells in Graves' hyperthyroidism and ophthalmopathy. RNA transcripts gave rise to amplified TCR beta CDR3 regions. First-round RT-PCR with HTBI primers amplified the TCR CDR3 region. TCRdb recomputed calls from the multiplex PCR reads with MiXCR, one row per CDR3 protein. This table has 560,000 or so distinct CDR3 sequences, just under 20% appearing once. Lactation, pregnancy, other autoimmune disease or uncontrolled infection led to exclusion of patients.

The source material was blood. The chain employs TRBV7-3 and TRBJ2-1, with D perhaps TRBD2 (6 bases). This clonotype originated in a man aged 40-49 years with Graves' ophthalmopathy. CDR3 region: CASSKLATGNEQFF. The CDR3 DNA follows: TGTGCCAGCAGCAAACTAGCAACGGGGAATGAGCAGTTCTTC.